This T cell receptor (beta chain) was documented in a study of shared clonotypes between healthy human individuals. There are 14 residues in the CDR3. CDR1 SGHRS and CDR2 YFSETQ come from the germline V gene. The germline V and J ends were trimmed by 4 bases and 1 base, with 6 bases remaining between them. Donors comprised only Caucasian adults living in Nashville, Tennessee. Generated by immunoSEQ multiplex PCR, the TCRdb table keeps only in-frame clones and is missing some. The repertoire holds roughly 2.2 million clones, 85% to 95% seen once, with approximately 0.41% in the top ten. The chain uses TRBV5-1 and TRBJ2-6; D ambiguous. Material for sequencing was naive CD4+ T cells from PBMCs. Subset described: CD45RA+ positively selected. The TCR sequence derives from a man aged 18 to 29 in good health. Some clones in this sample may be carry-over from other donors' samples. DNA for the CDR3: TGCGCCAGCAGCCAAAAATCTGGGGCCAACGTCCTGACTTTC. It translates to CASSQKSGANVLTF.